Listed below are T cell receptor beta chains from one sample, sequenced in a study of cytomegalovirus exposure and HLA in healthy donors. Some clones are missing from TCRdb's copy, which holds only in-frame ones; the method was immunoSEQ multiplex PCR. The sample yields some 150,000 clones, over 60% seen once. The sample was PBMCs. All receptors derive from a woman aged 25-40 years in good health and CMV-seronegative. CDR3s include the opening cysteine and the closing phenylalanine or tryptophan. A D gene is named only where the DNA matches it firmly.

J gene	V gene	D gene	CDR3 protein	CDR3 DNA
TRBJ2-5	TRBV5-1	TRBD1	CASSSPGGPQETQYF	TGCGCCAGCAGCTCTCCAGGGGGCCCACAAGAGACCCAGTACTTC
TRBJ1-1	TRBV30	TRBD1	CAWRGIGQGMNTEAFF	TGTGCCTGGAGGGGAATCGGACAGGGAATGAACACTGAAGCTTTCTTT
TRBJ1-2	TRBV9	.	CASSVPSGIGGYTF	TGTGCCAGCAGCGTTCCGTCGGGGATTGGTGGCTACACCTTC
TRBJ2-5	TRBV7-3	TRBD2	CASSLNGPSGGNQETQYF	TGTGCCAGCAGCTTAAATGGGCCTAGCGGGGGCAACCAAGAGACCCAGTACTTC
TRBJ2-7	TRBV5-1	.	CASSLVTEGGEQYF	TGCGCCAGCAGCTTGGTCACAGAGGGGGGGGAGCAGTACTTC
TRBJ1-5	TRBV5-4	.	CASSLVGQPQHF	TGTGCCAGCAGCTTGGTCGGGCAGCCCCAGCATTTT
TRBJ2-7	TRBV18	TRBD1	CASSPTRRDSYEQYF	TGTGCCAGCTCACCAACCAGACGGGACAGCTACGAGCAGTACTTC
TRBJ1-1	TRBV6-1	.	CASSSSTGQNTEAFF	TGTGCCAGCAGTTCGTCGACGGGACAAAACACTGAAGCTTTCTTT
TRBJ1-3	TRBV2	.	CASFQGLSGNTIYF	TGTGCCAGCTTCCAGGGCCTCTCTGGAAACACCATATATTTT
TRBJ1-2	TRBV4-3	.	CASSQAGGSYGYTF	TGCGCCAGCAGCCAAGCGGGGGGAAGCTATGGCTACACCTTC
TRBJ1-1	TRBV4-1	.	CASSQERGRAFF	TGCGCCAGCAGCCAAGAACGGGGGAGGGCTTTCTTT
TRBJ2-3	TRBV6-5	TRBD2	CASSPRTSGTDTQYF	TGTGCCAGCAGTCCCCGGACTAGCGGCACAGATACGCAGTATTTT
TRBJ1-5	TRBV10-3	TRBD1	CAISAGTGGSEGNQPQHF	TGTGCCATCAGTGCCGGGACAGGGGGCTCGGAGGGCAATCAGCCCCAGCATTTT
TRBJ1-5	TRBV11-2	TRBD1	CASSPHRGSNQPQHF	TGTGCCAGCAGCCCACACAGGGGAAGTAATCAGCCCCAGCATTTT
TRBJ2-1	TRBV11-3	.	CASSLKGRQFF	TGTGCCAGCAGCTTAAAAGGGAGGCAGTTCTTC